The sequence of this T cell receptor (beta chain) was determined in a study of cytomegalovirus exposure and HLA in healthy donors. This clone occurred once. Germline CDR1 is GTSNPN and CDR2 is SVGIG (reference sequence). CDR3 length: 15 residues. Trimming took 3 bases from V and 9 from J, leaving 18 bases between them. With 60 Vbeta and 13 Jbeta primers, the PCR was carried out. Repertoires were generated with immunoSEQ multiplex PCR, while TCRdb's copy carries only in-frame clones and drops some. There are around 83,000 clones in the sample; roughly 78% occur only once, and about 4.4% lies in the top ten.

The chain employs TRBV30 and TRBJ1-6; D possibly corresponds to TRBD1 (5 bases). The TCR originated in a male donor in good health and CMV-seropositive. The source material was PBMCs. The CDR3: CAWRADPMGGSPLHF. The DNA of the CDR3 is TGTGCCTGGAGAGCGGACCCTATGGGGGGTTCACCCCTCCACTTT.